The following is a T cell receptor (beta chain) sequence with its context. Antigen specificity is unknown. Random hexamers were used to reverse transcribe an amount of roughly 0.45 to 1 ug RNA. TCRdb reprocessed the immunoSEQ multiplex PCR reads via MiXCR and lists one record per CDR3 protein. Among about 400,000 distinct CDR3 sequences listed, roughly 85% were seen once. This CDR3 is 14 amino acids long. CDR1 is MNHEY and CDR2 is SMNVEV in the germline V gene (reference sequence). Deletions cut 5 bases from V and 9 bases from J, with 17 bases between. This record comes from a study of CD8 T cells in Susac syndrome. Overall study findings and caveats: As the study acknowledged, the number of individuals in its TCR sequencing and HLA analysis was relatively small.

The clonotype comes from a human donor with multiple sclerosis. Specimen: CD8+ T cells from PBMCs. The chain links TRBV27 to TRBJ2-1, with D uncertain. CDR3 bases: TGTGCCAGCAGTCTCCCGGGCCACCCGGGTGAGCAGTTCTTC. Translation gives CASSLPGHPGEQFF.